This T cell receptor beta chain appears in the sequencing data of a study of blood T cell repertoires in COVID-19. This CDR3 comprises 14 residues. The V gene lost 3 bases and the J gene lost 4 bases, with 9 bases spanning the gap. Germline CDR1 and CDR2: SNHLY and FYNNEI. The data were produced by immunoSEQ multiplex PCR, yet TCRdb's version contains in-frame clones alone and is incomplete. The sample gives 180,000 or so clones, 84% of which show up once; 7.7% is in the top ten. The sequenced material came from peripheral blood. The TCR was taken from a man aged 40-55 years who had recovered from COVID-19. The chain links TRBV2 to TRBJ1-4, with D unclear. CDR3 protein: CASSEPQINEKLFF. The CDR3 nucleotides read TGTGCCAGCAGTGAGCCCCAGATTAATGAAAAACTGTTTTTT.